This T cell receptor (beta chain) derives from a study of blood T cell repertoires in COVID-19. Per the germline V gene, CDR1 is MNHEY and CDR2 is SVGEGT. The CDR3 totals 15 residues. The V gene end was trimmed by 2 bases and the J gene end by 3 bases; junction bases not matched to a gene: 1. Sequencing was performed with immunoSEQ multiplex PCR; in TCRdb, only in-frame clones are kept and a portion is missing. Among a few hundred thousand clones listed, roughly 80% were seen once. The V and J genes are TRBV6-2 or TRBV6-3 and TRBJ2-7; 13 bases line up with TRBD2. The TCR was taken from an older woman with acute or convalescent COVID-19. Material: peripheral blood. The CDR3 spells CASSYRLAGGYEQYF. For the CDR3, the DNA is TGTGCCAGCAGTTACCGACTAGCGGGGGGCTACGAGCAGTACTTC.